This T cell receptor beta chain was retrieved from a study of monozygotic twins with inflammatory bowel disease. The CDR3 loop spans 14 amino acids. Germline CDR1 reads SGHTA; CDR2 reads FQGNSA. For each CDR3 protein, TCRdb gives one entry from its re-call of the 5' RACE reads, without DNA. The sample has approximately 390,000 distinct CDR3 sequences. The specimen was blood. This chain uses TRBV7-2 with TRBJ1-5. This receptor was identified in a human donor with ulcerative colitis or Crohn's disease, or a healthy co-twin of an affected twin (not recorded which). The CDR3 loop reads CASSFEYSNQPQHF.